This note documents a single T cell receptor beta chain sequence. The target antigen is unknown. One base away lies a much larger clone, so this may be a sequencing read error. This sample was included in a study of T cells in Graves' hyperthyroidism and ophthalmopathy. Study-wide points: Ophthalmopathy was predicted by the model a median of around 5.9 months ahead of onset. Separating ophthalmopathy from stable hyperthyroidism was achieved by a 13 V-J model.

CDR1 is DFQATT and CDR2 is SNEGSKA in the germline V gene (reference sequence). This CDR3 contains 14 residues. Fresh peripheral blood, 10 ml, was the source of the PBMCs. What was amplified from RNA transcripts were TCR beta CDR3 regions. An initial round of RT-PCR targeting the TCR CDR3 relied on the HTBI primer set. TCRdb reprocessed the multiplex PCR reads via MiXCR and lists one record per CDR3 protein. The table records roughly 530,000 distinct CDR3 sequences, approximately 17% of them present only once. Sequenced sample: blood. The chain couples TRBV20-1 to TRBJ1-1; no firm D call. The clonotype comes from a woman in her late teens or twenties with Graves' ophthalmopathy. The CDR3: CSARLRRMNAEAFF. Written as DNA, the CDR3 is TGCAGTGCTAGATTAAGGCGGATGAACGCTGAAGCTTTCTTT.